This T cell receptor beta chain was sequenced for a study of cytomegalovirus exposure and HLA in healthy donors. Looking at the study overall: The same platform was used for the 120 validation repertoires and the roughly 670 first-cohort repertoires, a later analysis reported. Study-level points and caveats: Reportedly, cytomegalovirus status was diagnosed with high sensitivity and specificity. Three CMV-associated chains proved CMV antigen-specific in vitro.

Germline V gene data show CDR1 as WNHNN and CDR2 as SYGVQD (reference sequence). The CDR3 consists of 17 residues. V was shortened by 0 bases and J by 0 bases, with 12 bases between the two germline ends. The data were produced by immunoSEQ multiplex PCR, yet TCRdb's version contains in-frame clones alone and is incomplete. The sample has some 170,000 clones; 85% to 90% are singletons. Comments on this clone: Its specificity is unknown.

This TCR was recovered from a woman aged 25 to 39 in good health and CMV-seronegative. Sequences were obtained from PBMCs. The gene calls are TRBV10-1 and TRBJ1-5, with a weak D call TRBD1 (6 bases). The CDR3 DNA sequence: TGCGCCAGCAGTGAGTCAGGACAGCCCTATAGCAATCAGCCCCAGCATTTT. As protein: CASSESGQPYSNQPQHF.